These 24 T cell receptor beta chains came from one sample sequenced in a study of OX40 agonist ivuxolimab in advanced cancers. Profiling relied on immunoSEQ multiplex PCR, and the TCRdb table lists in-frame clones only, not all of them. The sample contains approximately 100,000 clones, 90% of which appear only once. Sequenced material: CD4+ or CD8+ T cells sorted from blood, taken in a trial of the OX40 agonist ivuxolimab. The receptor set was obtained from an adult with an advanced solid tumor such as melanoma, head and neck, liver or kidney cancer.

The chain couples TRBV6-1 to TRBJ1-1, with D uncertain. From germline, CDR1 is MNHNS and CDR2 SASEGT. The CDR3 loop spans 13 amino acids. V shed 1 base and J shed 11 bases, with 14 bases lying between them. The CDR3 nucleotides read TGTGCCAGCAGTGAAGTTTCGACCTTCGCGGCTTTCTTT. Protein sequence: CASSEVSTFAAFF.

The chain is built from TRBV5-6 and TRBJ1-2; 7 bases map to TRBD1. CDR1 is SGHDT and CDR2 is YYEEEE in the germline V gene. V was clipped by 2 bases and J by 4 bases; unmatched bases: 2. The length of the CDR3 is 13 residues. The CDR3 region has the DNA TGTGCCAGCAGCTTTGGACAGGTCTATGGCTACACCTTC. Amino acid sequence: CASSFGQVYGYTF. The complete variable domain, with remaining parts taken from reference TRBV5-6 and TRBJ1-2, reads DAGVTQSPTHLIKTRGQQVTLRCSPKSGHDTVSWYQQALGQGPQFIFQYYEEEERQRGNFPDRFSGHQFPNYSSELNVNALLLGDSALYLCASSFGQVYGYTFGSGTRLTVV.

The J gene is TRBJ2-7, the V gene TRBV2, with 9 nucleotides matching TRBD2. CDR1 and CDR2 (germline): SNHLY, FYNNEI. Trimming took 6 bases from V and 5 from J; bases not matched to a gene: 2. This CDR3 has 12 residues. CDR3 protein: CASRREGDEQYF. CDR3 bases: TGTGCCAGCAGGCGGGAGGGCGACGAGCAGTACTTC.

This clone was seen just once. The chain recombines TRBV28 with TRBJ1-2; the D is unclear. Germline V gene sequence: CDR1 MDHEN, CDR2 SYDVKM. Trimming cost V 6 bases and J 0 bases, with 5 bases left between them. This CDR3 comprises 12 residues. The CDR3 protein is CASSWANYGYTF. The CDR3 DNA sequence: TGTGCCAGCAGCTGGGCTAACTATGGCTACACCTTC.

The gene calls are TRBV10-3 and TRBJ1-5, with a tentative D call TRBD1 (6 bases). CDR3 size: 14 residues. The V and J ends lost 4 bases and 2 bases respectively, with 9 bases between them. Germline CDR1 is ENHRY and CDR2 is SYGVKD. CDR3 region: CAISVQGGNQPQHF. DNA of the CDR3: TGTGCCATCAGTGTACAGGGCGGCAATCAGCCCCAGCATTTT.

The chain employs TRBV6-5 and TRBJ1-2; tentatively, D is TRBD1 (5 bases). V was cut by 2 bases and J by 7 bases, with 8 bases left in between. Germline V gene lookup returns CDR1 MNHEY and CDR2 SVGAGI. The CDR3 sequence is 12 residues long. In DNA, the CDR3 is TGTGCCAGCAGTTACGGGGGGAGTGGCTACACCTTC. This sequence encodes CASSYGGSGYTF.

The chain recombines TRBV4-3 with TRBJ1-6; D is undetermined. CDR3 length: 14 residues. Per the germline V gene, CDR1 is LGHNA and CDR2 is YSLEER. Trimming removed 0 bases from V and 14 bases from J, with 14 bases in between. The CDR3 DNA follows: TGCGCCAGCAGCCAAGATCTTGGCCGCCGGGCCCTCCACTTT. This translates into CASSQDLGRRALHF.

The chain has TRBV5-1 and TRBJ2-5; 8 nucleotides agree with TRBD1. V was pared by 0 bases and J by 5 bases, with 6 bases of the junction left unmatched. The germline gives CDR1 SGHRS, CDR2 YFSETQ. The CDR3 is 15 residues long. CDR3 sequence (DNA): TGCGCCAGCAGCTTGGAACCCAGGGGGCGGGAGACCCAGTACTTC. Its protein is CASSLEPRGRETQYF.

DNA for the CDR3: TGTGCCAGCAGCTTAACCGGGAGGGCGGGTGAGACCCAGTACTTC. Translation gives CASSLTGRAGETQYF. J is TRBJ2-5 and V is TRBV5-4, with TRBD2 identical over 8 bases. The CDR3 is 15 amino acids. The V gene end was trimmed by 2 bases and the J gene end by 5 bases; junction bases not matched to a gene: 8. Germline values: CDR1 SGHNT, CDR2 YYREEE (reference sequence).

The chain recombines TRBV21-1 with TRBJ2-3; no DNA check was done on the table's D call, TRBD2. TRBV21-1 represents a pseudogene. The CDR3 is 16 residues long. The CDR3 spells CATGLAGGPSTDTQYF. The CDR3 nucleotides read TGTGCCACTGGACTAGCGGGAGGGCCTAGCACAGATACGCAGTATTTT.

The chain has TRBV6-5 and TRBJ1-1; D is unclear. The ends were cut back, 0 bases at V and 1 base at J, with 6 bases in the middle. The CDR3 spans 14 residues. Germline loops: CDR1 MNHEY, CDR2 SVGAGI. CDR3 nucleotides: TGTGCCAGCAGTTACTCAAGGGAGAACACTGAAGCTTTCTTT. Its protein is CASSYSRENTEAFF.

The chain is built from TRBV4-2 and TRBJ2-2; D unclear. Trimming stripped 0 bases from V and 7 bases from J, with 9 bases between. The CDR3 has 14 residues. Germline lookup yields CDR1 LGHNA and CDR2 YNFKEQ. The CDR3 sequence is CASSQEASVGELFF. Here the CDR3 DNA reads TGTGCCAGCAGCCAAGAAGCGAGCGTCGGGGAGCTGTTTTTT.

This chain joins TRBV6-6 and TRBJ1-1; D is undetermined. Germline CDR1 is MNHNY and CDR2 is SVGAGI (reference sequence). Trimming removed 0 bases from V and 10 bases from J, with 15 bases in between. This CDR3 has 14 amino acids. The CDR3 DNA follows: TGTGCCAGCAGTTACTCACGACCCCCCGCGGGAGCTTTCTTT. This sequence encodes CASSYSRPPAGAFF.

The chain is built from TRBV5-1 and TRBJ1-1; D unresolved. V lost 7 bases to trimming and J lost 0 bases, with 10 bases between them. This CDR3 contains 13 residues. Germline lookup yields CDR1 SGHRS and CDR2 YFSETQ. CDR3 sequence reads: CASRPLLNTEAFF. The CDR3 DNA reads as TGCGCCAGCCGCCCCTTGTTGAACACTGAAGCTTTCTTT. Complete variable domain (other parts from reference TRBV5-1 and TRBJ1-1): KAGVTQTPRYLIKTRGQQVTLSCSPISGHRSVSWYQQTPGQGLQFLFEYFSETQRNKGNFPGRFSGRQFSNSRSEMNVSTLELGDSALYLCASRPLLNTEAFFGQGTRLTVV.

The chain has TRBV28 and TRBJ2-5; D gene ambiguous. Looked up from germline, CDR1 is MDHEN and CDR2 is SYDVKM. The CDR3 spans 16 residues. V lost 5 bases and J lost 1, with 17 bases in between. The CDR3 coding sequence is TGTGCCAGCAGTCCCCTGAGGCAGACGTTCCAAGAGACCCAGTACTTC. Translated: CASSPLRQTFQETQYF.

This sequence joins TRBV20-1 and TRBJ2-1; 9 nucleotides align to TRBD1. The CDR3 runs to 11 residues. The germline V gene has CDR1 DFQATT and CDR2 SNEGSKA (reference sequence). J lost 14 bases, V lost 6 bases, and 8 bases had no gene match. CDR3 loop: CSASRDREEFF. The CDR3 DNA sequence: TGCAGTGCCTCCCGGGACAGGGAAGAGTTCTTC.

This chain links TRBV2 with TRBJ1-1, with D hard to call. This CDR3 spans 13 amino acids. Deletions cut 7 bases from V and 3 bases from J, with 12 bases between. Germline V gene lookup returns CDR1 SNHLY and CDR2 FYNNEI. CDR3 coding DNA: TGTGCCAGCATCCGGGCCCGAGACACTGAAGCTTTCTTT. The encoded protein is CASIRARDTEAFF.

The J gene is TRBJ2-3, the V gene TRBV6-1; 7 bases are shared with TRBD1. The germline gives CDR1 MNHNS, CDR2 SASEGT. This CDR3 contains 13 residues. V lost 7 bases to trimming and J lost 7 bases; unmatched junction nucleotides: 8. In DNA form, the CDR3 reads TGTGCCAGCAAGGGGGCAGCAATCCATACGCAGTATTTT. This encodes CASKGAAIHTQYF.

The chain recombines TRBV29-1 with TRBJ2-2, with 12 bases identical to TRBD2. This CDR3 region has 15 residues. J was trimmed by 4 bases and V by 3 bases; bases with no gene match: 3. CDR1 and CDR2 from the germline V gene are SQVTM and ANQGSEA. CDR3 in amino acids: CSVDTGLAGTGELFF. In DNA form, the CDR3 reads TGCAGCGTTGACACGGGACTAGCGGGCACCGGGGAGCTGTTTTTT.

The chain is built from TRBV7-2 and TRBJ1-1; 8 positions agree with TRBD1. The CDR3 extends over 14 amino acids. V was pared by 5 bases and J by 3 bases, with 5 bases of the junction left unmatched. Germline CDR1 SGHTA, CDR2 FQGNSA. CDR3 loop: CASSLAQGDTEAFF. In nucleotides, the CDR3 is TGTGCCAGCAGCCTCGCACAGGGGGACACTGAAGCTTTCTTT.

This chain connects TRBV9 to TRBJ2-7, with D hard to call. This CDR3 comprises 14 residues. The germline gives CDR1 SGDLS, CDR2 YYNGEE. Trimming took 6 bases from V and 1 from J, leaving 14 bases between them. DNA for the CDR3: TGTGCCAGCACCGAAACGGCAGGTTCCTACGAGCAGTACTTC. Its protein is CASTETAGSYEQYF.

The CDR3 coding sequence is TGTGCCAGCAGCTCGGAGTGGGACAGCTATGGCTACACCTTC. Its translation: CASSSEWDSYGYTF. The gene calls are TRBV5-4 and TRBJ1-2, with 7 bases aligning to TRBD1. Germline CDR1 SGHNT, CDR2 YYREEE (reference sequence). The CDR3 spans 14 residues. The V and J ends lost 3 bases and 4 bases, in that order; junction bases with no gene match: 6.

V usage is TRBV7-2 and J usage is TRBJ1-1; D is possibly TRBD1 (5 bases). The germline V gene has CDR1 SGHTA and CDR2 FQGNSA. The CDR3 covers 14 residues. V was clipped by 2 bases and J by 1 base, with 8 bases between them. DNA for the CDR3: TGTGCCAGCAGCTTATCGGGGGGGAACACTGAAGCTTTCTTT. It translates to CASSLSGGNTEAFF. Full variable domain (rest looked up from reference TRBV7-2 and TRBJ1-1): GAGVSQSPSNKVTEKGKDVELRCDPISGHTALYWYRQSLGQGLEFLIYFQGNSAPDKSGLPSDRFSAERTGGSVSTLTIQRTQQEDSAVYLCASSLSGGNTEAFFGQGTRLTVV.

The table lists this clone with a few counts. The CDR3 is CASSARRDTEAFF. CDR3 nucleotide sequence: TGTGCCAGCAGTGCTAGACGGGACACTGAAGCTTTCTTT. The V and J genes are TRBV6-1 and TRBJ1-1; D ambiguous. V lost 4 bases to trimming and J lost 3 bases, with 9 bases between them. From germline, CDR1 is MNHNS and CDR2 SASEGT. The CDR3 extends over 13 amino acids.